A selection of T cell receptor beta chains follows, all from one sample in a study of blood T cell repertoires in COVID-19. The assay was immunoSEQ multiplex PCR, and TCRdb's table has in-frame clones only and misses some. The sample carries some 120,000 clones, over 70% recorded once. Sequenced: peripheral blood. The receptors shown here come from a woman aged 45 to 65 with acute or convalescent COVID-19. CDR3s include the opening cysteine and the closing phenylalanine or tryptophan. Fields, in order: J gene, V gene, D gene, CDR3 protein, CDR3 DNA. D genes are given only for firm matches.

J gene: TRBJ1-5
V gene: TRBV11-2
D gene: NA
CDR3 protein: CASSGQRSNQPQHF
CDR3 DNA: TGTGCCAGCAGCGGACAGCGATCCAATCAGCCCCAGCATTTT

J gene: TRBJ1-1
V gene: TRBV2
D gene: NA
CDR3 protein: CASKGMGTEAFF
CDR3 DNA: TGTGCCAGCAAGGGGATGGGCACTGAAGCTTTCTTT

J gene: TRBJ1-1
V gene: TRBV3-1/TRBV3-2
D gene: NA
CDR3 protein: CASSPPGYTEAFF
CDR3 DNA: TGTGCCAGCAGCCCCCCAGGGTACACTGAAGCTTTCTTT

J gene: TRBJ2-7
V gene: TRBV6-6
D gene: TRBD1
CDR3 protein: CASRETQGAYEQYF
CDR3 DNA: TGTGCCAGCAGAGAAACTCAGGGGGCCTACGAGCAGTACTTC

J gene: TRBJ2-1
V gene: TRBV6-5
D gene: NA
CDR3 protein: CASSYNPSSYNEQFF
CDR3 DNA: TGTGCCAGCAGTTATAACCCGAGCTCCTACAATGAGCAGTTCTTC

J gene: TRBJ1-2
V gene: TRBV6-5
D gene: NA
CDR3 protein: CASSYTARNYGYTF
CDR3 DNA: TGTGCCAGCAGTTACACAGCCCGTAACTATGGCTACACCTTC

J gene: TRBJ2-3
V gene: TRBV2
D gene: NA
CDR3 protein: CASSFRAGARTDTQYF
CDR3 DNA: TGTGCCAGCAGCTTCCGAGCGGGTGCAAGGACAGATACGCAGTATTTT

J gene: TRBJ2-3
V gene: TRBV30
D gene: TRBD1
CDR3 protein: CAWSHTGGTQYF
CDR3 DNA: TGTGCCTGGAGCCACACAGGGGGTACGCAGTATTTT

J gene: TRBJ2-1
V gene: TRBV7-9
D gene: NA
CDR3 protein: CASMAGSYNEQFF
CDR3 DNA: TGTGCAAGCATGGCAGGTTCCTACAATGAGCAGTTCTTC

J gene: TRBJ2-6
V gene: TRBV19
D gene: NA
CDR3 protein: CASSITGSGANVLTF
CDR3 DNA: TGTGCCAGTAGTATAACGGGCTCTGGGGCCAACGTCCTGACTTTC

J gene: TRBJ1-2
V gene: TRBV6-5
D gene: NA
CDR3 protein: CASSYTGSSNYGYTF
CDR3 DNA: TGTGCCAGCAGTTATACCGGGAGTTCTAACTATGGCTACACCTTC

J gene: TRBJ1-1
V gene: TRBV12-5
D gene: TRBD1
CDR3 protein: CASGLVQGEEAFF
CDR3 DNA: TGTGCTAGTGGTTTGGTACAGGGGGAAGAAGCTTTCTTT